This TCR beta chain was sequenced in a study of blood T cell repertoires in COVID-19. Study-level background: Collection of acute and convalescent COVID-19 samples took place in the United States, Italy and Spain.

TCRdb's table, derived via immunoSEQ multiplex PCR, lists solely in-frame clones and lacks some. The sample lists about 140,000 clones, 84% occurring once. Per the germline V gene, CDR1 is MNHEY and CDR2 is SMNVEV (reference sequence). There are 19 residues in the CDR3. Trimming removed 3 bases from V and 3 bases from J; junction bases left unmatched: 7. The specimen was peripheral blood. The chain combines TRBV27 with TRBJ2-2; 16 nucleotides agree with TRBD2. This sequence was found in a man under 40 with COVID-19, enrolled during active disease. The CDR3 sequence: CASSLFPGTSGRDTGELFF. CDR3 nucleotides: TGTGCCAGCAGTTTGTTCCCCGGGACTAGCGGGAGGGACACCGGGGAGCTGTTTTTT.